The next 30 T cell receptor beta chains were all read from a single sample in a study of cytomegalovirus exposure and HLA in healthy donors. The primer mix had 60 Vbeta and 13 Jbeta primers. Using immunoSEQ multiplex PCR, the repertoire was profiled, and TCRdb retains in-frame clones only, with some absent. Of about 130,000 clones in the sample, 74% were seen once. Sequencing used PBMCs. The receptors come from a man in his forties in good health and CMV-seropositive.

This clone was counted a few times. The chain combines TRBV5-4 with TRBJ2-7; TRBD1 matches 9 bases. Germline V lookup: CDR1 SGHNT, CDR2 YYREEE (reference sequence). This CDR3 has 15 residues. V trimming: 4 bases; J trimming: 3 bases; junction bases outside the gene matches: 8. As DNA, the CDR3 is TGTGCCAGCAGCGACGGGACAGGGAGTTTCTACGAGCAGTACTTC. Translated: CASSDGTGSFYEQYF.

The chain uses TRBV4-3 and TRBJ1-2, with D uncertain. The CDR3 totals 14 residues. Germline V gene lookup returns CDR1 LGHNA and CDR2 YSLEER. V was cut by 0 bases and J by 4 bases, with 9 bases left in between. The CDR3 region is CASSQDLLPYGYTF. DNA for the CDR3: TGCGCCAGCAGCCAAGACCTCCTACCCTATGGCTACACCTTC.

This chain's CDR3 is CASSLSTTIQETQYF. CDR3 in DNA: TGTGCCAGCAGTTTATCAACGACAATCCAAGAGACCCAGTACTTC. The gene calls are TRBV27 and TRBJ2-5; no definite D call. Trimming left V 0 bases short and J 1 base short, with 9 bases between. Germline assignment: CDR1 MNHEY and CDR2 SMNVEV (reference sequence). The CDR3 is made up of 15 amino acids.

V gene TRBV19 combines with J gene TRBJ2-6; D not resolved. CDR1 is LNHDA and CDR2 is SQIVND in the germline V gene (reference sequence). The CDR3 runs 14 residues. Deletions cut 7 bases from V and 0 bases from J, with 7 bases between. CDR3 nucleotide sequence: TGTGCCAGTACCTCGTCCTCTGGGGCCAACGTCCTGACTTTC. It yields the protein CASTSSSGANVLTF.

The genes are TRBV18 and TRBJ1-1; D might be TRBD1 (5 bases). This CDR3 is built from 15 residues. Germline CDR1 KGHSH, CDR2 LQKENI. Between the trimmed V and J ends, which lost 3 bases and 6 bases, there was a span of 17 bases. The DNA of the CDR3 is TGTGCCAGCTCACCCCTGAGTTTCGGAGGGGCTGAAGCTTTCTTT. It is translated as CASSPLSFGGAEAFF.

The gene calls are TRBV4-1 and TRBJ2-1; D call uncertain. V lost 0 bases to trimming and J lost 10 bases, with 13 bases between them. Germline V lookup: CDR1 MGHRA, CDR2 YSYEKL. The CDR3 runs 14 residues. The CDR3 sequence is CASSQEGTPWEQFF. The CDR3 coding sequence is TGCGCCAGCAGCCAAGAGGGCACTCCGTGGGAGCAGTTCTTC.

This chain connects TRBV6-5 to TRBJ2-7; 7 bases map to TRBD1. The germline V gene encodes CDR1 MNHEY and CDR2 SVGAGI. J gave up 6 bases and V 4 bases, and 12 bases lay outside the gene matches. This CDR3 is 15 amino acids long. This chain's CDR3 is CASSSYRQGGSEQYF. CDR3 DNA sequence: TGTGCCAGCAGTTCTTACCGACAGGGTGGCTCCGAGCAGTACTTC.

V and J are TRBV5-6 and TRBJ2-1; 7 nucleotides line up with TRBD1. Germline V lookup: CDR1 SGHDT, CDR2 YYEEEE. CDR3 length: 15 residues. V lost 2 bases to trimming and J lost 4 bases; unmatched junction nucleotides: 6. Written as DNA, the CDR3 is TGTGCCAGCAGCTTCAGGACAGGATTTTACAATGAGCAGTTCTTC. Translation: CASSFRTGFYNEQFF.

The chain combines TRBV29-1 with TRBJ1-6, with D unresolved. Germline V CDR1 and CDR2: SQVTM, ANQGSEA. V dropped 7 bases and J dropped 5 bases, with 9 bases sitting between them. The CDR3 spans 12 residues. The CDR3 DNA sequence: TGCAGCGCCGGGTCCAATAATTCACCCCTCCACTTT. Translation gives CSAGSNNSPLHF. The entire variable domain, with the rest obtained from reference TRBV29-1 and TRBJ1-6, is as follows: SAVISQKPSRDICQRGTSLTIQCQVDSQVTMMFWYRQQPGQSLTLIATANQGSEATYESGFVIDKFPISRPNLTFSTLTVSNMSPEDSSIYLCSAGSNNSPLHFGNGTRLTVT.

On this clone: The junction departs from the called germline gene at one end, perhaps through a read error. CDR3 coding DNA: TGTGCCAGCAGTTTGGGGAGCGGGAGGACTCAAGAGACCCAGTACTTC. As protein: CASSLGSGRTQETQYF. The J gene is TRBJ2-5, the V gene TRBV5-8, with 9 bases aligning to TRBD2. The CDR3 contains 16 residues. In germline, CDR1 is SGHTS, CDR2 YDEGEE.

The V call is TRBV9, the J call TRBJ2-7; 9 bases are a match to TRBD2. J was trimmed by 6 bases and V by 0 bases; bases with no gene match: 19. The CDR3 extends over 19 amino acids. Germline loops: CDR1 SGDLS, CDR2 YYNGEE. The CDR3 sequence is CASSVVGGVVAGVWGEQYF. CDR3 bases: TGTGCCAGCAGCGTAGTGGGAGGTGTCGTAGCGGGGGTTTGGGGCGAGCAGTACTTC.

This chain links TRBV6-1 with TRBJ1-4; D remains ambiguous. The V end lost 7 bases, the J end lost 3 bases, and 12 bases lay between the germline ends. This CDR3 has 14 amino acids. Germline CDR1 is MNHNS and CDR2 is SASEGT. CDR3: CASNSREANEKLFF. CDR3 coding DNA: TGTGCCAGCAATTCCCGCGAGGCTAATGAAAAACTGTTTTTT.

This clone was observed a few times. The rearrangement links TRBV5-1 to TRBJ1-3, with 8 bases matching TRBD1. V lost 0 bases and J lost 0; bases outside the gene matches: 11. The length of the CDR3 is 19 residues. Germline CDR1 is SGHRS and CDR2 is YFSETQ. The chain's CDR3 is CASSLAGTGSTHSGNTIYF. The CDR3 DNA follows: TGCGCCAGCAGCTTGGCTGGGACAGGATCTACCCACTCTGGAAACACCATATATTTT.

V is TRBV5-6 and J is TRBJ2-2; a possible D gene is TRBD2 (6 bases). The CDR3 totals 14 residues. Per the germline V gene, CDR1 is SGHDT and CDR2 is YYEEEE. V lost 7 bases and J lost 5, with 15 bases in between. The CDR3: CASYLRGRTGELFF. The CDR3 DNA sequence: TGTGCCAGCTACCTGCGGGGTCGAACCGGGGAGCTGTTTTTT.

The count of this clone is one. The chain employs TRBV15 and TRBJ1-2, with 7 bases lining up with TRBD1. Trimming removed 6 bases from V and 2 bases from J; junction bases left unmatched: 12. Germline V CDR1 and CDR2: LNHNV, YYDKDF (reference sequence). This CDR3 is built from 16 residues. Here the CDR3 DNA reads TGTGCCACCAGGAATACCCAGACAGGGTCCAACTATGGCTACACCTTC. Translating gives CATRNTQTGSNYGYTF.

The genes are TRBV27 and TRBJ1-4; maybe TRBD1 (6 bases). This CDR3 comprises 16 residues. Per the germline V gene, CDR1 is MNHEY and CDR2 is SMNVEV (reference sequence). The ends were cut back, 3 bases at V and 10 bases at J, with 21 bases in the middle. The CDR3 DNA sequence: TGTGCCAGCAGTTTTATTATAGGGCCACTCAGGGGAAAACTGTTTTTT. Protein product: CASSFIIGPLRGKLFF.

The V gene is TRBV6-6, the J gene TRBJ1-2; 7 bases are shared with TRBD1. The CDR3 runs 12 residues. Per germline, CDR1 MNHNY and CDR2 SVGAGI (reference sequence). Trimming at V came to 6 bases and at J to 6 bases, leaving 4 bases not matched to a gene. In DNA form, the CDR3 reads TGTGCCAGCAGCCGACAGGGTAATGGCTACACCTTC. Protein product: CASSRQGNGYTF.

The chain employs TRBV5-6 and TRBJ2-3, with TRBD2 identical over 12 bases. CDR1 SGHDT and CDR2 YYEEEE come from the germline V gene. CDR3 length equals 18 residues. The junction had 8 bases not matched to a gene; V was cut back by 3 bases and J by 0 bases. The DNA for the CDR3 is TGTGCCAGCAGCTCCCCTAGCGGGAGGGTCACTAGCACAGATACGCAGTATTTT. Protein: CASSSPSGRVTSTDTQYF. The full variable domain, its missing parts supplied by reference TRBV5-6 and TRBJ2-3, is DAGVTQSPTHLIKTRGQQVTLRCSPKSGHDTVSWYQQALGQGPQFIFQYYEEEERQRGNFPDRFSGHQFPNYSSELNVNALLLGDSALYLCASSSPSGRVTSTDTQYFGPGTRLTVL.

This chain connects TRBV5-1 to TRBJ2-2, with TRBD2 matching over 8 bases. The CDR3 has 14 residues. Germline V CDR1 and CDR2: SGHRS, YFSETQ. Trimming removed 7 bases from V and 1 base from J; junction bases left unmatched: 3. For the CDR3, the DNA is TGCGCCAGCGCACTAGCGGTGAACACCGGGGAGCTGTTTTTT. Amino acids: CASALAVNTGELFF.

As regards this clone: Other DNA sequences in this sample translate to the same CDR3. The chain uses TRBV4-3 and TRBJ1-2, with 7 nucleotides matching TRBD1. J gave up 3 bases and V 0 bases, and 4 bases lay outside the gene matches. CDR1 and CDR2 (germline): LGHNA, YSLEER. The CDR3 runs to 15 residues. The CDR3 DNA follows: TGCGCCAGCAGCCAAGAGAGAGGGGGCCACTATGGCTACACCTTC. It yields the protein CASSQERGGHYGYTF.

This clone was seen only once. The gene calls are TRBV15 and TRBJ1-5; D call uncertain. In germline, CDR1 is LNHNV, CDR2 YYDKDF (reference sequence). CDR3 length equals 16 residues. Trimming stripped 5 bases from V and 1 base from J, with 15 bases between. CDR3 bases: TGTGCCACCAGCGCCATCGGGTTTTCGAGCAATCAGCCCCAGCATTTT. Amino acid sequence: CATSAIGFSSNQPQHF.

The chain employs TRBV11-3 and TRBJ2-2; no clear D gene. CDR3 length: 13 residues. The germline CDR1 and CDR2 sequences are SGHNT and YENEEA. V was cut by 2 bases and J by 6 bases, with 7 bases left in between. The CDR3, as DNA: TGTGCCAGCAGCTTACGACGGGCCGGGGAGCTGTTTTTT. Its translation: CASSLRRAGELFF.

The CDR3 spells CASSGHRDPYNEQFF. CDR3 DNA: TGTGCCAGCAGTGGCCACAGGGACCCCTACAATGAGCAGTTCTTC. The rearrangement joins TRBV6-6 to TRBJ2-1; D may be TRBD1 (6 bases). V was trimmed by 5 bases and J by 2 bases, leaving 13 bases between them. The CDR3 has 15 amino acids. Germline V lookup: CDR1 MNHNY, CDR2 SVGAGI (reference sequence).

This clone was seen more than once but under ten times. This chain connects TRBV1 to TRBJ2-1; the listed D gene, TRBD2, was not tested against the DNA. TRBV1 is recorded as a pseudogene. The CDR3 is made up of 13 amino acids. The CDR3 protein is CTSSQGSSNEQFF. CDR3 coding DNA: TGCACCAGCAGCCAAGGGAGCTCCAATGAGCAGTTCTTC.

For the CDR3, the DNA is TGTGCCAGCAGGGGGGGAGGGGAGACCCAGTACTTC. Protein product: CASRGGGETQYF. The chain employs TRBV27 and TRBJ2-5, with 7 nucleotides matching TRBD2. Trimming cost V 6 bases and J 5 bases; bases outside gene matches: 3. The CDR3 totals 12 residues. CDR1 MNHEY and CDR2 SMNVEV come from the germline V gene (reference sequence).

To note about this clone: This same CDR3 is encoded by further DNA sequences in the sample. The rearrangement joins TRBV5-1 to TRBJ1-1; D possibly corresponds to TRBD1 (6 bases). Germline V gene sequence: CDR1 SGHRS, CDR2 YFSETQ. V lost 0 bases and J lost 2, with 11 bases in between. The CDR3 is made up of 15 amino acids. The CDR3 coding sequence is TGCGCCAGCAGCTTGGCCCCAGGGGAAAACACTGAAGCTTTCTTT. Translating it yields CASSLAPGENTEAFF.

This rearrangement joins TRBV10-1 to TRBJ1-1, with 8 bases matching TRBD1. Germline values: CDR1 WNHNN, CDR2 SYGVQD (reference sequence). The CDR3 covers 14 residues. Trimming took 6 bases from V and 3 from J; bases not matched to a gene: 6. The CDR3 sequence is CASRGTGDHTEAFF. The DNA of the CDR3 is TGCGCCAGCAGGGGGACAGGTGATCACACTGAAGCTTTCTTT.

This sequence joins TRBV6-6 and TRBJ2-7; 8 bases agree with TRBD1. V dropped 2 bases and J dropped 2; count of bases not matched to a gene: 2. Germline V gene data show CDR1 as MNHNY and CDR2 as SVGAGI (reference sequence). There are 14 residues in the CDR3. The CDR3 DNA sequence: TGTGCCAGCAGTTACGGACAGGGTACCTACGAGCAGTACTTC. Its protein product is CASSYGQGTYEQYF.

This chain connects TRBV7-5 to TRBJ1-4. TRBV7-5 is a pseudogene locus. The CDR3 runs to 15 residues. The CDR3 coding sequence is TGTGCCAGAAGCTTAGTGAGGGTACCCCCGAAAAAACTGTTTTTT. This encodes CARSLVRVPPKKLFF.

This clone is a singleton in its sample. The genes are TRBV7-9 and TRBJ2-1; 8 bases agree with TRBD2. The germline V gene has CDR1 SEHNR and CDR2 FQNEAQ (reference sequence). The CDR3 has 15 residues. V lost 1 base and J lost 4; bases outside the gene matches: 3. CDR3 DNA: TGTGCCAGCAGCTTAGTAGCGGGAACGTACAATGAGCAGTTCTTC. Translated, it gives CASSLVAGTYNEQFF.